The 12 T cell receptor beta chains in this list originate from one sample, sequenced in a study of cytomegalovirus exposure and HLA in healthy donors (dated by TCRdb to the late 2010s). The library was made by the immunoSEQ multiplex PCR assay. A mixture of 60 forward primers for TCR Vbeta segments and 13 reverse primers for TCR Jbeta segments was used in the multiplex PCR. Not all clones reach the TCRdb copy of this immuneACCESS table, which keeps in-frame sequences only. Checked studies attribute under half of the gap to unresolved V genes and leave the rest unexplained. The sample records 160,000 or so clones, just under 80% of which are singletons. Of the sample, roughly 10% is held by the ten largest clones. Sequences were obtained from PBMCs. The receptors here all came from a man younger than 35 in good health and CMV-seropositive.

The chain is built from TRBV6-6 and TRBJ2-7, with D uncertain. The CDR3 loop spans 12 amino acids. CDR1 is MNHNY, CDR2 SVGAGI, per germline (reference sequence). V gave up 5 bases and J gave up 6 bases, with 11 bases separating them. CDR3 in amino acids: CASSQEVGEQYF. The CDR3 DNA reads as TGTGCCAGCAGTCAAGAGGTAGGCGAGCAGTACTTC.

CDR3 loop: CAISGTGSSYEQYF. The CDR3 nucleotides are TGTGCCATCAGTGGGACGGGAAGCTCCTACGAGCAGTACTTC. The chain combines TRBV10-3 with TRBJ2-7; maybe TRBD2 (5 bases). The CDR3 runs 14 residues. Trimming took off 4 bases at V and 0 bases at J, with 10 bases between the two ends. From germline, CDR1 is ENHRY and CDR2 SYGVKD.

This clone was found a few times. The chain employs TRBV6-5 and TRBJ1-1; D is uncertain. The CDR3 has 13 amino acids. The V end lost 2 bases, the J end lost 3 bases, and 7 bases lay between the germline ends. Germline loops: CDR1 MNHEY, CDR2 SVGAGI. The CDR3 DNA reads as TGTGCCAGCAGTTACAGCCCTTACACTGAAGCTTTCTTT. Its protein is CASSYSPYTEAFF.

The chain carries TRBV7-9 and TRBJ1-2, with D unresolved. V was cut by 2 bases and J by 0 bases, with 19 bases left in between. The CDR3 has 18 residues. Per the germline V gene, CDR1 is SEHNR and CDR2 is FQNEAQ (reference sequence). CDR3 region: CASSLLQTGSPTNYGYTF. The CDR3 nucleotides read TGTGCCAGCAGCTTACTCCAGACCGGGAGCCCTACTAACTATGGCTACACCTTC.

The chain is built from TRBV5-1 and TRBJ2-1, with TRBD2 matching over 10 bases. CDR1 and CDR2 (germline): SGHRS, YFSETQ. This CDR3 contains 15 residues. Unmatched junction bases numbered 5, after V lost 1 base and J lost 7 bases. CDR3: CASSLLAGVGNEQFF. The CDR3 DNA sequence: TGCGCCAGCAGCTTGCTAGCGGGAGTTGGGAATGAGCAGTTCTTC.

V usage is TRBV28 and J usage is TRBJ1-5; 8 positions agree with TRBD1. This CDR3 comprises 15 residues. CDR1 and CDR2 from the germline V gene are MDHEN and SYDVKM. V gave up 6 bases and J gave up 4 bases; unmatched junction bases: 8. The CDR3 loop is CASRIRDRMNQPQHF. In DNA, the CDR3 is TGTGCCAGCAGAATCCGGGACAGGATGAATCAGCCCCAGCATTTT.

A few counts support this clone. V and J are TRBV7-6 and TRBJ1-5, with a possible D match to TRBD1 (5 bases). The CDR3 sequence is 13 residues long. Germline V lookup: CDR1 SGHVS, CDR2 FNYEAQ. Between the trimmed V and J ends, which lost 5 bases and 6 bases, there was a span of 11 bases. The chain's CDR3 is CASSDSRGQPQHF. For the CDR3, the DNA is TGTGCCAGCAGCGACAGTAGAGGTCAGCCCCAGCATTTT.

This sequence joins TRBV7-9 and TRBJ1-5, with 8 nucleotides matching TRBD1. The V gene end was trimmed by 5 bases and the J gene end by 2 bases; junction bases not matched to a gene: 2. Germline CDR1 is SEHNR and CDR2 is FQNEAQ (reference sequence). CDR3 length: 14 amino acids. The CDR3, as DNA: TGTGCCAGCAGCCCAGGGGGCGGCAATCAGCCCCAGCATTTT. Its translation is CASSPGGGNQPQHF.

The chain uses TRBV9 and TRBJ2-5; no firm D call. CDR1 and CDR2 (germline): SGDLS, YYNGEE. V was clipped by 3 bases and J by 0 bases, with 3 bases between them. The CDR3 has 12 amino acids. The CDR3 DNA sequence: TGTGCCAGCAGCGCCAACCAAGAGACCCAGTACTTC. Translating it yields CASSANQETQYF.

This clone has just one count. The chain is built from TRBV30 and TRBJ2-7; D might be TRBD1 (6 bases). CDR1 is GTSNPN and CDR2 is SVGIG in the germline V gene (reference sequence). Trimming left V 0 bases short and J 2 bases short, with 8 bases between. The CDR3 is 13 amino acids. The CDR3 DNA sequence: TGTGCCTGGAGTGTTGGGGGCACCTACGAGCAGTACTTC. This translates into CAWSVGGTYEQYF.

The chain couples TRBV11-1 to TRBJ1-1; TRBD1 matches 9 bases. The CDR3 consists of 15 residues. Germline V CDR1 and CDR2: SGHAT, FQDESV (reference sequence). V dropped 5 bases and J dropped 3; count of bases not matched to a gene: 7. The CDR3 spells CASSPQDRGDTEAFF. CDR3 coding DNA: TGTGCCAGCAGCCCCCAGGACAGGGGTGACACTGAAGCTTTCTTT.

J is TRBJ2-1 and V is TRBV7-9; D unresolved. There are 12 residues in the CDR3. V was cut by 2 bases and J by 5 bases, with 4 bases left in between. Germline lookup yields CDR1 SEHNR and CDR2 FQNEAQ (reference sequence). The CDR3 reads CASSLLDNEQFF. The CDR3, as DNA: TGTGCCAGCAGCTTACTTGACAATGAGCAGTTCTTC.